The T cell receptor (beta chain) described here comes from a study of blood T cell repertoires in COVID-19. Across the study: The study drew acute and convalescent COVID-19 samples from the United States, Italy and Spain. PBMCs, B-cell-depleted T cells, or T cells provided the cDNA or gDNA that made up the material.

The V and J ends lost 6 bases and 1 base, in that order; junction bases with no gene match: 2. This CDR3 comprises 13 residues. Germline CDR1 SNHLY, CDR2 FYNNEI. Those enrolled in Seattle joined during active infection and were followed longitudinally afterward. Per the original methods: The assay estimated nucleated cells by amplifying reference gene primers. Clones were sequenced by immunoSEQ multiplex PCR, and TCRdb holds only the in-frame ones, with some missing. V and J calls and clone size follow that table, whereas D and trimming were derived from the DNA. The table has under 200,000 clones, roughly 86% seen once.

Sequencing was carried out using peripheral blood. The V call is TRBV2, the J call TRBJ1-1; 7 bases agree with TRBD1. This TCR was recovered from a woman older than 75 with COVID-19, enrolled during active disease. The CDR3 DNA reads as TGTGCCAGCAGGGGACAGCCGAACACTGAAGCTTTCTTT. The encoded protein is CASRGQPNTEAFF.